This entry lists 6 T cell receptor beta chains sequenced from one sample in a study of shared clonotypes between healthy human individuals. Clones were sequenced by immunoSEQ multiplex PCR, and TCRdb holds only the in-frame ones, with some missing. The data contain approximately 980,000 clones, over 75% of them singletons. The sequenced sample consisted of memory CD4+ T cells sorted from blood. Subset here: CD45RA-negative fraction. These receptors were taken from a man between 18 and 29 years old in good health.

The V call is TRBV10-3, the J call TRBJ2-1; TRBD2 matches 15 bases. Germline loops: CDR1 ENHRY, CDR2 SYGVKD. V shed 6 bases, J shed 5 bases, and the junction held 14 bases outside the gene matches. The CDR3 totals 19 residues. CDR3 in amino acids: CAISLNLPGLAGGNNEQFF. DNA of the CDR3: TGTGCCATCAGCTTAAACCTCCCCGGACTAGCGGGGGGGAACAATGAGCAGTTCTTC.

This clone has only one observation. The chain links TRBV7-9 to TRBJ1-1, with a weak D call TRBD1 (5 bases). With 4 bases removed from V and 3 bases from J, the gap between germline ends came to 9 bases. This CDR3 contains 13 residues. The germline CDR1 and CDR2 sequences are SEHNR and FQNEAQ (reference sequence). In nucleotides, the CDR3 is TGTGCCAGCAGCTCCGGGGCCCACACTGAAGCTTTCTTT. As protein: CASSSGAHTEAFF. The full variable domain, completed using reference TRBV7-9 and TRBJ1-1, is DTGVSQNPRHKITKRGQNVTFRCDPISEHNRLYWYRQTLGQGPEFLTYFQNEAQLEKSRLLSDRFSAERPKGSFSTLEIQRTEQGDSAMYLCASSSGAHTEAFFGQGTRLTVV.

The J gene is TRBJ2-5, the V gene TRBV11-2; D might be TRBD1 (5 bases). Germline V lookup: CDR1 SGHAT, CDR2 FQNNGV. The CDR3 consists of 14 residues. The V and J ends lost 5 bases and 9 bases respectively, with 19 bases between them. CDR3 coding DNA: TGTGCCAGCAGCAACTATGACAGTTTAGGAGCCCAGTACTTC. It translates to CASSNYDSLGAQYF.

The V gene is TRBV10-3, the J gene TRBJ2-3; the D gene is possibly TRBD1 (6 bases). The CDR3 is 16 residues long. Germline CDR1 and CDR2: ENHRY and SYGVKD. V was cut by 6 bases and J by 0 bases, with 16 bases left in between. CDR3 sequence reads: CAIRGTTTTSTDTQYF. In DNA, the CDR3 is TGTGCCATCAGGGGGACAACAACTACTAGCACAGATACGCAGTATTTT.

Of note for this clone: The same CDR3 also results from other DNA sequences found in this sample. Written as DNA, the CDR3 is TGTGCCAGCAGTTTTCCGGGACAGGGTAATCAGCCCCAGCATTTT. It yields the protein CASSFPGQGNQPQHF. The V call is TRBV28, the J call TRBJ1-5, with 9 bases aligning to TRBD1. Per germline, CDR1 MDHEN and CDR2 SYDVKM. V shed 3 bases and J 4 bases; nucleotides not matched to a gene: 4. The CDR3 extends over 15 amino acids.

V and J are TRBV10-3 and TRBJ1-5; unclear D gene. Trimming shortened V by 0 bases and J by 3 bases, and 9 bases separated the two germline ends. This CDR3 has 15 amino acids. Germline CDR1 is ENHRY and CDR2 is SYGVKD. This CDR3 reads CAISESDSYNQPQHF. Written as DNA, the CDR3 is TGTGCCATCAGTGAGTCGGACTCATACAATCAGCCCCAGCATTTT.